Included here is one T cell receptor beta chain sequence, with context. In the original analysis: Because ImmunoSEQ provided only junction sequences with no quality scores, the filtering differed. TCRdb keeps only in-frame clones here, not all; method: immunoSEQ multiplex PCR. V and J calls and clone size are given by that table; D and trimming were obtained from the DNA. Of fewer than 1.8 million clones listed, 98% were seen once; the top ten hold 0.36%. The sample comes from a study of shared clonotypes between healthy human individuals. Per the germline V gene, CDR1 is SGHAT and CDR2 is FQNNGV. The CDR3 sequence is 14 residues long. V trimming: 8 bases; J trimming: 5 bases; junction bases outside the gene matches: 7.

The clonotype comes from a man aged 30 to 45 in good health. The material sequenced was naive CD4+ T cells sorted from blood. As to subset: CD45RA+ positively selected. The chain employs TRBV11-2 and TRBJ2-1; 9 bases match TRBD2. CDR3 coding DNA: TGTGCCAGCGTTTTGCGGGAGGGCCACAATGAGCAGTTCTTC. Translated: CASVLREGHNEQFF.